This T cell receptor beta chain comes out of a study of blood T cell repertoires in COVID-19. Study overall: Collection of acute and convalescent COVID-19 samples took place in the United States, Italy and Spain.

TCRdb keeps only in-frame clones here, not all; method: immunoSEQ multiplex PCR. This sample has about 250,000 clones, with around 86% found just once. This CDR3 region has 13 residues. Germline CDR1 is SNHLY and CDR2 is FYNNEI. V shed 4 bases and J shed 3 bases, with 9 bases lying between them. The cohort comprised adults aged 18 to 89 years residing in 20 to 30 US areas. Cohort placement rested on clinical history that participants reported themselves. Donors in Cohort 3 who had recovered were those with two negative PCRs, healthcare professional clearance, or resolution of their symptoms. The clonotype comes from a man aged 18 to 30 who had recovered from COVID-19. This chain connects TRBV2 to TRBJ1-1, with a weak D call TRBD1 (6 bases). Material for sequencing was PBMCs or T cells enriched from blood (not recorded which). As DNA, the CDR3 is TGTGCCAGCAGTGCAGGGGAATACACTGAAGCTTTCTTT. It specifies CASSAGEYTEAFF.